Described below is a single TCR beta chain sequence and its context. The data derive from a study of T-cell reconstitution after alpha-beta-depleted transplantation in children. CDR3 size: 15 residues. Trimming cost V 6 bases and J 7 bases; bases outside gene matches: 6. In germline, CDR1 is SNHLY, CDR2 FYNNEI. Unique molecular identifiers were incorporated during preparation of the TCRbeta library. TCRdb itself ran the PCR reads through MiXCR, one entry per CDR3 protein. The sample lists about 470,000 distinct CDR3 sequences, 43% occurring once. The sequencing here drew on PBMCs, taken before TCRalphabeta/CD19-depleted stem cell transplant. This TCR derives from a girl aged 2 to 10 with aplastic anemia, due to receive a stem cell transplant. J is TRBJ2-1 and V is TRBV2; 13 nucleotides line up with TRBD2. Here the CDR3 reads CASREGTSGMNEQFF. DNA of the CDR3: TGTGCCAGCAGGGAGGGGACTAGCGGGATGAATGAGCAGTTCTTC.